The source of this T cell receptor (beta chain) is a study of blood T cell repertoires in COVID-19. On the study more broadly: From T cells, B-cell-depleted T cells, or PBMCs came the material, which was cDNA or gDNA.

Individuals aged about 18 to 90 years were recruited from roughly 23 US areas. Participant-given clinical history determined each cohort assignment. Each exposed participant met a COVID-19 case in the 2 weeks preceding study entry. Measured with immunoSEQ multiplex PCR; TCRdb has only the in-frame clones, and not every one. The sample includes a few hundred thousand clones, 85% to 90% seen only once; the top ten take approximately 0.93%. With 0 bases removed from V and 6 bases from J, the gap between germline ends came to 12 bases. The length of the CDR3 is 14 residues. Germline CDR1 and CDR2: MNHEY and SVGAGI. This clone was found once.

The material sequenced was PBMCs or T cells enriched from blood (not recorded which). The rearrangement uses TRBV6-5 and TRBJ2-7; TRBD2 might be the D (6 bases). The receptor's source is a woman younger than 45 who had been exposed to COVID-19. CDR3 nucleotides: TGTGCCAGCAGTTACTCGTCGGGAGTCGGCGAGCAGTACTTC. Residues: CASSYSSGVGEQYF.